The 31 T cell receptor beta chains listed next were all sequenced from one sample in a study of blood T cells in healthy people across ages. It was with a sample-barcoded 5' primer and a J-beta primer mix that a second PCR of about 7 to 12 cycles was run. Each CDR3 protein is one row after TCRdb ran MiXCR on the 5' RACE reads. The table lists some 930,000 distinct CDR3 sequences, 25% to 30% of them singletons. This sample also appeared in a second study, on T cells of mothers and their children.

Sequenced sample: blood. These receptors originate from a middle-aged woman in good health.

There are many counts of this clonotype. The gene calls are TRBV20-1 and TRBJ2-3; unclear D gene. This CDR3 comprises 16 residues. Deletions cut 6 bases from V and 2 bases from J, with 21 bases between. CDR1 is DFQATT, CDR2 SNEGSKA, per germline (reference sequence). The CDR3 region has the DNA TGCAGTGCCCCAGATCGGTGGGCTACCTACACAGATACGCAGTATTTT. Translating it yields CSAPDRWATYTDTQYF.

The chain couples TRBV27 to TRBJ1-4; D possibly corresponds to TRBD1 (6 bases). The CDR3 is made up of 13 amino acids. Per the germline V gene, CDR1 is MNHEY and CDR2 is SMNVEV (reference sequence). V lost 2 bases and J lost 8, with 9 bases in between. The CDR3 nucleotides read TGTGCCAGCAGTTTAAACAGGGAGGAAAAACTGTTTTTT. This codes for CASSLNREEKLFF. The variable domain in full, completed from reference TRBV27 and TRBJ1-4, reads EAQVTQNPRYLITVTGKKLTVTCSQNMNHEYMSWYRQDPGLGLRQIYYSMNVEVTDKGDVPEGYKVSRKEKRNFPLILESPSPNQTSLYFCASSLNREEKLFFGSGTQLSVL.

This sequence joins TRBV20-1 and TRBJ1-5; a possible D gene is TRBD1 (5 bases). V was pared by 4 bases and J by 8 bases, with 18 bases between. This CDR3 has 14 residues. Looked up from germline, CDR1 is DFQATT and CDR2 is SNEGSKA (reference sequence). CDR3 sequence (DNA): TGCAGTGCTAAACTTACAGGACCACGGGAGCCCCAGCATTTT. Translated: CSAKLTGPREPQHF.

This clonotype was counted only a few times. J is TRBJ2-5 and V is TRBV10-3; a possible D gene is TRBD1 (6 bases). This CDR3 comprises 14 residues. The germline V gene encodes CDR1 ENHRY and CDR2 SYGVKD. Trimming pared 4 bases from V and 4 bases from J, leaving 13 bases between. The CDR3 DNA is TGTGCCATCAGTGCACAGGGAGTAGGAGAGACCCAGTACTTC. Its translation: CAISAQGVGETQYF.

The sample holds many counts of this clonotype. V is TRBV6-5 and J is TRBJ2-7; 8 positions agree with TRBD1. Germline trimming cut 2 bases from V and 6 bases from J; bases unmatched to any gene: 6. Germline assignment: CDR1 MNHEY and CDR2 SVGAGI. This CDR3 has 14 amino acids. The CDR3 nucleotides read TGTGCCAGCAGTTACGGGACAGGAAATTTCGAGCAGTACTTC. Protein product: CASSYGTGNFEQYF.

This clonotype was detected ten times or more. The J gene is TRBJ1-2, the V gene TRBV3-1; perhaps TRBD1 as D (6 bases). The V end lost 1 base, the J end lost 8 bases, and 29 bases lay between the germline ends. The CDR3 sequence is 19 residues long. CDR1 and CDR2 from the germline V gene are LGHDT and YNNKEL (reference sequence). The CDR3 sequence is CASSQVGRARVSRGHGYTF. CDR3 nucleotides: TGTGCCAGCAGCCAAGTTGGCAGGGCCAGAGTTAGCAGGGGCCACGGCTACACCTTC.

As DNA, the CDR3 is TGCAGTGCTAGCCCCCCACAGGGACAGAACACCGGGGAGCTGTTTTTT. Its protein product is CSASPPQGQNTGELFF. The chain links TRBV20-1 to TRBJ2-2, with D perhaps TRBD1 (6 bases). The CDR3 is 16 amino acids. CDR1 is DFQATT, CDR2 SNEGSKA, per germline (reference sequence). V lost 3 bases and J 1 base, leaving 15 bases between the germline ends.

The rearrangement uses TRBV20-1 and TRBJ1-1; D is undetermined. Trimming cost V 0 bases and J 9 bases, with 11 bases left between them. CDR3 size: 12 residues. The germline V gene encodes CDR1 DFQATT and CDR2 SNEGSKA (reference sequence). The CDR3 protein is CSARDEGPQAFF. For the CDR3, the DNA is TGCAGTGCTAGAGATGAGGGCCCCCAAGCTTTCTTT.

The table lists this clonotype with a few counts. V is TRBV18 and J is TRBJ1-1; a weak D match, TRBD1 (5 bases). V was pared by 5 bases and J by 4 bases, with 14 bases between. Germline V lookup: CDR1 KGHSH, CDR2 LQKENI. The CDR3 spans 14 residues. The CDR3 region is CASSRDSDGTEAFF. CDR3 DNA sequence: TGTGCCAGCTCAAGAGACAGTGACGGCACTGAAGCTTTCTTT.

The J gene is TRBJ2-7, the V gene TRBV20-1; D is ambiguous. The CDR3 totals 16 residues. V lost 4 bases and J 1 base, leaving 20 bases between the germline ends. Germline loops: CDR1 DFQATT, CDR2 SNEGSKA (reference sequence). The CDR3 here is CSAIQPWRLSSYEQYF. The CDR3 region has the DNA TGCAGTGCTATACAGCCCTGGCGGTTGTCATCCTACGAGCAGTACTTC.

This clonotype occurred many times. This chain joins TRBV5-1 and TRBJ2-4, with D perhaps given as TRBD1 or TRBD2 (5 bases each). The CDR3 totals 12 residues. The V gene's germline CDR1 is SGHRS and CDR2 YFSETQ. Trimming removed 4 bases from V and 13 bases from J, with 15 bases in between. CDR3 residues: CASSPEGGDQYF. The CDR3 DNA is TGCGCCAGCAGCCCAGAAGGTGGGGACCAGTACTTC.

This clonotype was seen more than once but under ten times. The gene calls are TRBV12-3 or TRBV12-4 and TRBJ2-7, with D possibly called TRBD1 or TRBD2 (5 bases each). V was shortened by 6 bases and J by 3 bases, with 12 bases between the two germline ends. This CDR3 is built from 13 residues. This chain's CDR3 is CASRTGTGYEQYF. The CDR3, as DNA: TGTGCCAGCAGAACCGGGACGGGCTACGAGCAGTACTTC.

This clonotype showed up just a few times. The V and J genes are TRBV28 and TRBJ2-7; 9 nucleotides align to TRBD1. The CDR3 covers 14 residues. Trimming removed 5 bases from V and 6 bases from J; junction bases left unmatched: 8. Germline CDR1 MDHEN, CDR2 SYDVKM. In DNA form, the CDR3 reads TGTGCCAGCAGTCCCTCGACAGGGGGTGCCGAGCAGTACTTC. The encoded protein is CASSPSTGGAEQYF.

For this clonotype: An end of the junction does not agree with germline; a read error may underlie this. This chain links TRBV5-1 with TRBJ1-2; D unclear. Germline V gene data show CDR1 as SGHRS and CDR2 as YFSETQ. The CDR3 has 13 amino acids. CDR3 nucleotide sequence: TGCGTCAGCAGGATCCGGACGGACGATGGCTACACCTTC. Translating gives CVSRIRTDDGYTF.

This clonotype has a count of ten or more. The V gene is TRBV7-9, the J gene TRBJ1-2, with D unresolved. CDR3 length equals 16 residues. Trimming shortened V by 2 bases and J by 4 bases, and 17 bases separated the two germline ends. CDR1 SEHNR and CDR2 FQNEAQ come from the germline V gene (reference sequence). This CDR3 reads CASSLLAGTSGYGYTF. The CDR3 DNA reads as TGTGCCAGCAGCTTATTGGCAGGTACCTCCGGCTATGGCTACACCTTC.

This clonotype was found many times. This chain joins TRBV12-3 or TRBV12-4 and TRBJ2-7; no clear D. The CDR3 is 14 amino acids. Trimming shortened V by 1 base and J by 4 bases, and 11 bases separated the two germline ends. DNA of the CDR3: TGTGCCAGCAGTTTAGTGGGTAAGGGTTACGAGCAGTACTTC. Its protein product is CASSLVGKGYEQYF.

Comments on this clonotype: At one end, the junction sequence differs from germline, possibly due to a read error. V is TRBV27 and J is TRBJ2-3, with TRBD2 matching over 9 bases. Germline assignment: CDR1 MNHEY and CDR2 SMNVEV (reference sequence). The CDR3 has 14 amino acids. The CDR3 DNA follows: TGTGCCGGCAGGAACCTAGCGGGGTTCGATACGCAGTATTTT. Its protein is CAGRNLAGFDTQYF.

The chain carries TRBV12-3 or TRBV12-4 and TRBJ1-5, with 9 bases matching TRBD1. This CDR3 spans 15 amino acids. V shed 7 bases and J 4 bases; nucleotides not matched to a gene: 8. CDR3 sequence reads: CASTQGAGWNQPQHF. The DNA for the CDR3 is TGTGCCAGCACACAGGGGGCGGGATGGAATCAGCCCCAGCATTTT.

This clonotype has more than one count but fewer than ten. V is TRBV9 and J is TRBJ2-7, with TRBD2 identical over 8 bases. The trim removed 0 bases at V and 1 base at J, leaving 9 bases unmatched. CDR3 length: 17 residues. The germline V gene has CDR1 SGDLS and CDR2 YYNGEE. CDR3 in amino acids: CASSVAFGAGESYEQYF. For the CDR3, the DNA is TGTGCCAGCAGCGTAGCTTTTGGAGCGGGGGAGTCCTACGAGCAGTACTTC.

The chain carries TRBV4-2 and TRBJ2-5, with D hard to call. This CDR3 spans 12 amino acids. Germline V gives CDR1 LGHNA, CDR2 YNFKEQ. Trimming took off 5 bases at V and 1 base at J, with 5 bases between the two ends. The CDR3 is CASSNTQETQYF. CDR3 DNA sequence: TGTGCCAGCAGCAACACCCAAGAGACCCAGTACTTC.

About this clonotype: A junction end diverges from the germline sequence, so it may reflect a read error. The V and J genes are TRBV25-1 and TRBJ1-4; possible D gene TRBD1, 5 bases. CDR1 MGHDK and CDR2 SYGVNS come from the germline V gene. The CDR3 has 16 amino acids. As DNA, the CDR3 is TGTGCCAACAGTGAATATCAGGGTGCAACTAATGAAAAACTGTTTTTT. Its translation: CANSEYQGATNEKLFF.

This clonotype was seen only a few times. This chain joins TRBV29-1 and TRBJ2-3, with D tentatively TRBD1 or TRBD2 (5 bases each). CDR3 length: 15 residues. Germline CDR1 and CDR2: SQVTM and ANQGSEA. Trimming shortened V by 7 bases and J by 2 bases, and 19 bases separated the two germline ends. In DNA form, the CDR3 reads TGCAGCGCCCCCAGCCTACACGGGGCCACAGATACGCAGTATTTT. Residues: CSAPSLHGATDTQYF.

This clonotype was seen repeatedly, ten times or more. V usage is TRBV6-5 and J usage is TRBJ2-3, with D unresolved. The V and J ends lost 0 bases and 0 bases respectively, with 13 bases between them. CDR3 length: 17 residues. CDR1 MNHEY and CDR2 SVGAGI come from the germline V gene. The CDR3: CASSYSRRHLSTDTQYF. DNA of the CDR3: TGTGCCAGCAGTTACTCGCGAAGACACCTTAGCACAGATACGCAGTATTTT.

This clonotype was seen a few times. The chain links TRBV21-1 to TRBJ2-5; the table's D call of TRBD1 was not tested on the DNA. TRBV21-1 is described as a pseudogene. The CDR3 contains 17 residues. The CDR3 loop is CASSRFLTGGRGETQYF. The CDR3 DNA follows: TGTGCCAGCAGCCGCTTTCTCACAGGGGGCAGAGGAGAGACCCAGTACTTC.

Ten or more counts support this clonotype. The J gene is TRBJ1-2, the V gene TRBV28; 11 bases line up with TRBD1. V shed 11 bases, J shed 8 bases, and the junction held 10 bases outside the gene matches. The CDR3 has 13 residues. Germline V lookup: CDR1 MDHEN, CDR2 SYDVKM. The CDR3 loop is CARWTGGAGGYTF. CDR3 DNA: TGTGCCCGCTGGACAGGGGGCGCGGGAGGCTACACCTTC.

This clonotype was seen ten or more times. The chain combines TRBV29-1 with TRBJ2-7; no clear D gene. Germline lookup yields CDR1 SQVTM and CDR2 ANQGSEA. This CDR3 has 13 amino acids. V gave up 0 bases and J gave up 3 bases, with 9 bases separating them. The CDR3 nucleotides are TGCAGCGTTGAAGACGGATACAACTACGAGCAGTACTTC. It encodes CSVEDGYNYEQYF.

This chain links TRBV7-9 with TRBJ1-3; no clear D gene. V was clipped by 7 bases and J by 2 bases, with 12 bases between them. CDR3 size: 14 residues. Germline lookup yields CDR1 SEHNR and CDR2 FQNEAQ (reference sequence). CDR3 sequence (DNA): TGTGCCAGCACCCAAAGTGGGGCTGGAAACACCATATATTTT. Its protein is CASTQSGAGNTIYF.

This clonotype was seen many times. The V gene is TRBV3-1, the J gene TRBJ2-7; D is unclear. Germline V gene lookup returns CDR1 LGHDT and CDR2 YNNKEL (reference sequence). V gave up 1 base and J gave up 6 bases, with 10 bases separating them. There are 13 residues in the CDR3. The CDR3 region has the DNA TGTGCCAGCAGCCAAGGGCAGTCGGGCGAGCAGTACTTC. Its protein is CASSQGQSGEQYF.

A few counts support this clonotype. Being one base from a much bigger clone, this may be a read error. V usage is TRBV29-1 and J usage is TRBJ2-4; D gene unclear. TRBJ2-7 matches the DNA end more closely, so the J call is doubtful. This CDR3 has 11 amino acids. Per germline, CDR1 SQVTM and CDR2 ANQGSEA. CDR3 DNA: TGCAGCGCCATTGGAAGGCTCGAGCAGTACTTC. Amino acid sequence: CSAIGRLEQYF.

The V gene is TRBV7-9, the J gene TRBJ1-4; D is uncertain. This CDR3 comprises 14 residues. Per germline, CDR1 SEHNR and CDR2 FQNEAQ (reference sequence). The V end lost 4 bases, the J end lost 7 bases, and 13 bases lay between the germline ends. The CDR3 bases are TGTGCCAGCAGCTCGGGGAGAGAAGGTGAAAAACTGTTTTTT. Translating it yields CASSSGREGEKLFF.

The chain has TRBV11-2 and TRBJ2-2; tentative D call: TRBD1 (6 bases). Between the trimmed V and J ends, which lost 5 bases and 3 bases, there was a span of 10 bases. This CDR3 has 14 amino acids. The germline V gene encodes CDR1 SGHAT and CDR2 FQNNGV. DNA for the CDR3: TGTGCCAGCAGCCCCGGACAGCACACCGGGGAGCTGTTTTTT. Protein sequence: CASSPGQHTGELFF.